Below are 20 T cell receptor beta chains sequenced from a single sample in a study of blood T cell repertoires in COVID-19. TCRdb keeps only in-frame clones here, not all; method: immunoSEQ multiplex PCR. This repertoire shows over 200,000 clones, 65% to 85% found once; its top ten account for approximately 4.8%. The sequenced sample was peripheral blood. The receptors originated from a man aged 50 to 60 with active or convalescent COVID-19.

Notes on this clone: Additional DNA sequences in this sample encode the identical CDR3. This chain joins TRBV4-2 and TRBJ1-2; no firm D call. V shed 0 bases and J shed 0 bases, with 8 bases lying between them. This CDR3 has 15 residues. CDR1 and CDR2 from the germline V gene are LGHNA and YNFKEQ. This CDR3 reads CASSQDRGANYGYTF. In DNA, the CDR3 is TGTGCCAGCAGCCAAGATAGAGGTGCTAACTATGGCTACACCTTC.

V is TRBV19 and J is TRBJ1-3; possibly TRBD1 for D (5 bases). The CDR3 is 13 amino acids. In germline, CDR1 is LNHDA, CDR2 SQIVND (reference sequence). With 5 bases removed from V and 8 bases from J, the gap between germline ends came to 13 bases. The CDR3 coding sequence is TGTGCCAGTAGTGCCAGGGAGGAAGACACCATATATTTT. The encoded protein is CASSAREEDTIYF.

The rearrangement joins TRBV11-3 to TRBJ2-1, with D tentatively TRBD2 (7 bases). CDR3 length equals 17 residues. The germline V and J ends were trimmed by 1 base and 8 bases, with 21 bases remaining between them. The V gene's germline CDR1 is SGHNT and CDR2 YENEEA. The CDR3 nucleotides are TGTGCCAGCAGCTTAGGAAAGGCGGGGGCCCTTCGGCATGAGCAGTTCTTC. It yields the protein CASSLGKAGALRHEQFF.

The chain recombines TRBV29-1 with TRBJ1-3; D gene ambiguous. The germline V and J ends were trimmed by 4 bases and 8 bases, with 9 bases remaining between them. Germline V gene data show CDR1 as SQVTM and CDR2 as ANQGSEA. The CDR3 sequence is 11 residues long. CDR3 region: CSVVLGYTIYF. The CDR3 nucleotides read TGCAGCGTTGTCCTCGGTTACACCATATATTTT. The complete variable domain, with remaining parts taken from reference TRBV29-1 and TRBJ1-3, reads SAVISQKPSRDICQRGTSLTIQCQVDSQVTMMFWYRQQPGQSLTLIATANQGSEATYESGFVIDKFPISRPNLTFSTLTVSNMSPEDSSIYLCSVVLGYTIYFGEGSWLTVV.

The V gene is TRBV29-1, the J gene TRBJ2-7; maybe TRBD2 (5 bases). Germline CDR1 and CDR2: SQVTM and ANQGSEA. V lost 7 bases and J 0 bases, leaving 10 bases between the germline ends. The CDR3 runs to 12 residues. CDR3 bases: TGCAGCGCCGGAGGTTCCTCCTACGAGCAGTACTTC. Protein product: CSAGGSSYEQYF.

J is TRBJ1-4 and V is TRBV5-6, with a weak D call TRBD1 (6 bases). CDR3 length: 16 residues. The V gene lost 2 bases and the J gene lost 2 bases, with 13 bases spanning the gap. Germline CDR1 and CDR2: SGHDT and YYEEEE. The chain's CDR3 is CASSLYRELTNEKLFF. The CDR3 DNA reads as TGTGCCAGCAGCTTATACAGGGAATTGACTAATGAAAAACTGTTTTTT.

The chain is built from TRBV5-6 and TRBJ2-3, with 12 bases identical to TRBD2. The length of the CDR3 is 17 residues. V shed 0 bases and J 2 bases; nucleotides not matched to a gene: 4. Per the germline V gene, CDR1 is SGHDT and CDR2 is YYEEEE. The CDR3 spells CASSLELAGGNTDTQYF. The DNA for the CDR3 is TGTGCCAGCAGCTTGGAACTAGCGGGGGGAAACACAGATACGCAGTATTTT.

J is TRBJ2-7 and V is TRBV6-2 or TRBV6-3; no firm D call. Germline CDR1 MNHEY, CDR2 SVGEGT. Trimming took 6 bases from V and 2 from J, leaving 11 bases between them. CDR3 length: 13 residues. The CDR3 sequence is CASSSPSAYEQYF. As DNA, the CDR3 is TGTGCCAGCAGCTCGCCGAGTGCCTACGAGCAGTACTTC.

V gene TRBV6-6 combines with J gene TRBJ1-2; tentative D call: TRBD1 (5 bases). The germline V gene encodes CDR1 MNHNY and CDR2 SVGAGI (reference sequence). The CDR3 length is 12 residues. V was pared by 3 bases and J by 13 bases, with 15 bases between. The CDR3 nucleotides read TGTGCCAGCAGTTATCGTACAGGAGACGTCACCTTC. Translating gives CASSYRTGDVTF.

CDR3 DNA sequence: TGTGCCAGCAGCCAAGATATAAGCGTGAAGACCCAGTACTTC. Its protein product is CASSQDISVKTQYF. The genes are TRBV3-1 (or the pseudogene TRBV3-2) and TRBJ2-5, with D uncertain. The V gene lost 0 bases and the J gene lost 6 bases, with 11 bases spanning the gap. Germline-derived CDR1 and CDR2 are LGHDT and YNNKEL (reference sequence). The CDR3 contains 14 residues.

The table lists this clone with a count of one. V usage is TRBV19 and J usage is TRBJ1-2, with 7 bases fitting TRBD1. The CDR3 totals 14 residues. CDR1 is LNHDA, CDR2 SQIVND, per germline (reference sequence). The trim removed 4 bases at V and 4 bases at J, leaving 6 bases unmatched. In nucleotides, the CDR3 is TGTGCCAGTAGTAACGCAGACAGGGCCTATGGCTACACCTTC. This gives the protein CASSNADRAYGYTF.

This rearrangement joins TRBV9 to TRBJ1-3; 7 bases match TRBD1. CDR3 length: 15 amino acids. J lost 1 base, V lost 3 bases, and 4 bases had no gene match. From germline, CDR1 is SGDLS and CDR2 YYNGEE. The CDR3 region has the DNA TGTGCCAGCAGCGCCGCAGGGGGATCTGGAAACACCATATATTTT. This codes for CASSAAGGSGNTIYF.

The table lists this clone with a count of one. The chain recombines TRBV27 with TRBJ1-5; 8 bases map to TRBD1. Trimming cost V 1 base and J 5 bases; bases outside gene matches: 7. CDR3 length: 16 amino acids. CDR1 is MNHEY, CDR2 SMNVEV, per germline (reference sequence). CDR3 loop: CASSLYGPRGHQPQHF. CDR3 in DNA: TGTGCCAGCAGTTTATATGGTCCCAGGGGGCATCAGCCCCAGCATTTT.

This rearrangement joins TRBV7-9 to TRBJ1-1, with D possibly matching TRBD1 (6 bases). CDR3 size: 15 residues. The germline V gene has CDR1 SEHNR and CDR2 FQNEAQ (reference sequence). Trimming took off 5 bases at V and 4 bases at J, with 17 bases between the two ends. CDR3 protein: CASSREQGLGTEAFF. In nucleotides, the CDR3 is TGTGCCAGCAGCCGGGAACAGGGACTAGGCACTGAAGCTTTCTTT.

This clone was seen a few times. This chain uses TRBV7-9 with TRBJ2-7; 7 positions agree with TRBD1. The junction had 6 bases not matched to a gene; V was cut back by 1 base and J by 3 bases. In germline, CDR1 is SEHNR, CDR2 FQNEAQ (reference sequence). This CDR3 region has 15 residues. As DNA, the CDR3 is TGTGCCAGCAGCTTAGTTGGGGACAGAGGCTACGAGCAGTACTTC. Its protein product is CASSLVGDRGYEQYF.

This sequence joins TRBV7-2 and TRBJ2-7, with D possibly matching TRBD1 (6 bases). Deletions cut 3 bases from V and 1 base from J, with 10 bases between. The CDR3 covers 14 residues. Germline CDR1 and CDR2: SGHTA and FQGNSA. This chain's CDR3 is CASSFWGLSYEQYF. DNA of the CDR3: TGTGCCAGCAGCTTCTGGGGGCTGTCCTACGAGCAGTACTTC.

This clone has a single count. The chain employs TRBV10-3 and TRBJ1-2; D possibly corresponds to TRBD1 (6 bases). CDR3 length equals 13 residues. The germline gives CDR1 ENHRY, CDR2 SYGVKD. Deletions cut 5 bases from V and 2 bases from J, with 9 bases between. CDR3: CAISPQGNYGYTF. For the CDR3, the DNA is TGTGCCATCAGTCCTCAGGGGAACTATGGCTACACCTTC.

The chain combines TRBV5-1 with TRBJ2-1; 8 bases line up with TRBD2. CDR1 is SGHRS and CDR2 is YFSETQ in the germline V gene. Trimming at V came to 4 bases and at J to 7 bases, leaving 4 bases not matched to a gene. This CDR3 region has 13 residues. The CDR3, as DNA: TGCGCCAGCAGCGTCGGGGGGGTAAATGAGCAGTTCTTC. This encodes CASSVGGVNEQFF. The complete variable domain, with remaining parts taken from reference TRBV5-1 and TRBJ2-1, reads KAGVTQTPRYLIKTRGQQVTLSCSPISGHRSVSWYQQTPGQGLQFLFEYFSETQRNKGNFPGRFSGRQFSNSRSEMNVSTLELGDSALYLCASSVGGVNEQFFGPGTRLTVL.

V usage is TRBV28 and J usage is TRBJ2-2, with D unclear. Germline lookup yields CDR1 MDHEN and CDR2 SYDVKM. The V end was cut by 8 bases, the J end by 4 bases, with 14 bases between. The CDR3 loop spans 14 amino acids. The CDR3 loop reads CASLSPWATGELFF. The CDR3 DNA is TGTGCCAGCCTCAGCCCTTGGGCCACCGGGGAGCTGTTTTTT.

CDR3 bases: TGTGCCAGCAGCTTCTCTTTGAACACTGAAGCTTTCTTT. It codes for CASSFSLNTEAFF. The chain couples TRBV7-2 to TRBJ1-1; D remains unclear. This CDR3 has 13 amino acids. Germline V gene sequence: CDR1 SGHTA, CDR2 FQGNSA. Trimming cost V 3 bases and J 0 bases, with 5 bases left between them.